The clone carrying this TCR beta chain was seen repeatedly, ten times or more. The antigen is undetermined. The data stem from a study of CD8 T cells in ankylosing spondylitis. Germline V gene data show CDR1 as SGHTA and CDR2 as FQGNSA. The CDR3 consists of 15 residues. V was clipped by 2 bases and J by 4 bases, with 14 bases between them. Using quantitative 5'-RACE with molecular barcodes, the authors made TCR beta libraries. TCRdb reanalysed the 5' RACE reads using MiXCR and keeps one entry per CDR3 protein. Among around 490,000 distinct CDR3 sequences listed, about 5% were seen once. Study results and limitations: There was reportedly significant enrichment of clones that were disease-linked in matched ankylosing spondylitis synovial fluid. Disease-associated clonotypes exhibited CD8+ identity and were relatively infrequent in peripheral blood. Certain motif variants had earlier appeared in reactive arthritis synovial fluid and blood. Roughly eight highly homologous variants made up a TCR beta motif that seemed to typify ankylosing spondylitis blood.

The sequence derives from a male donor with ankylosing spondylitis. V gene TRBV7-2 combines with J gene TRBJ1-1; D may be TRBD1 (6 bases). What was sequenced was blood, either unsorted or a sorted T cell fraction (not recorded which). The CDR3 protein is CASSLTQGYGTEAFF. CDR3 sequence (DNA): TGTGCCAGCAGCTTAACGCAGGGGTACGGCACTGAAGCTTTCTTT.